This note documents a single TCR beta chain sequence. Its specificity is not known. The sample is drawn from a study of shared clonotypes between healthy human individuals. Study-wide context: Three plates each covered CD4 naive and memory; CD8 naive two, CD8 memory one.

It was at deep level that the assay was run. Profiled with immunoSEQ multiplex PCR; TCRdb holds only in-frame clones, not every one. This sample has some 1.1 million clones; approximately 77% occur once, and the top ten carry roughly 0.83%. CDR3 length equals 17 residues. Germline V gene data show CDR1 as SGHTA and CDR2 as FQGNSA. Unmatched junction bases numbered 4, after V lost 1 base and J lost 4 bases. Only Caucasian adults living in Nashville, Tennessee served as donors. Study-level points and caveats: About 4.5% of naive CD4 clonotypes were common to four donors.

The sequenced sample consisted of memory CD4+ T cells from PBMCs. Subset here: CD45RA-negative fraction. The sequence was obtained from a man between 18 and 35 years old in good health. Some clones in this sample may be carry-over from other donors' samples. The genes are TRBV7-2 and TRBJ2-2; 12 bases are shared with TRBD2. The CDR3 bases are TGTGCCAGCAGCTTAGGACTAGCGGGAGCGACCACCGGGGAGCTGTTTTTT. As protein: CASSLGLAGATTGELFF. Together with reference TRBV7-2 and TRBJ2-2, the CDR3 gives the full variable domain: GAGVSQSPSNKVTEKGKDVELRCDPISGHTALYWYRQSLGQGLEFLIYFQGNSAPDKSGLPSDRFSAERTGGSVSTLTIQRTQQEDSAVYLCASSLGLAGATTGELFFGEGSRLTVL.